The 9 T cell receptor beta chains given below trace back to one sample, sequenced in a study of blood T cell repertoires in COVID-19. Using immunoSEQ multiplex PCR, the repertoire was profiled, and TCRdb retains in-frame clones only, with some absent. The sample has some 120,000 clones, roughly four fifths seen once; the top ten hold 15% to 20%. Sequenced input: PBMCs or T cells enriched from blood (not recorded which). Source of these receptors: a man aged 25 to 45 who had recovered from COVID-19.

V usage is TRBV7-9 and J usage is TRBJ1-4; TRBD1 matches 11 bases. After removal of 5 bases from V and 3 bases from J, the junction contained 5 bases not matched to a gene. Looked up from germline, CDR1 is SEHNR and CDR2 is FQNEAQ (reference sequence). CDR3 size: 16 residues. DNA for the CDR3: TGTGCCAGCAGCCGGACAGGGGGCTCGGCTAATGAAAAACTGTTTTTT. Its protein is CASSRTGGSANEKLFF.

This clone is a singleton in its sample. The chain carries TRBV6-5 and TRBJ1-1, with D uncertain. Trimming left V 0 bases short and J 1 base short, with 9 bases between. Per the germline V gene, CDR1 is MNHEY and CDR2 is SVGAGI. The CDR3 contains 15 residues. DNA of the CDR3: TGTGCCAGCAGTTACTCCTCTAGTACGAACACTGAAGCTTTCTTT. This codes for CASSYSSSTNTEAFF.

This chain connects TRBV12-3 or TRBV12-4 to TRBJ1-2; unclear D gene. This CDR3 has 12 residues. V lost 3 bases, J lost 6 bases, and 8 bases lay in between. CDR3 residues: CASSLARDGYTF. The CDR3 bases are TGTGCCAGCAGTTTGGCGAGGGATGGCTACACCTTC.

J is TRBJ1-3 and V is TRBV25-1, with D perhaps TRBD1 (5 bases). V dropped 4 bases and J dropped 0 bases, with 10 bases sitting between them. This CDR3 comprises 15 residues. In germline, CDR1 is MGHDK, CDR2 SYGVNS. CDR3 region: CASSAGRYSGNTIYF. DNA for the CDR3: TGTGCCAGCAGTGCAGGGCGATACTCTGGAAACACCATATATTTT.

The V call is TRBV7-8, the J call TRBJ1-4; tentatively, D is TRBD1 (6 bases). CDR1 and CDR2 (germline): SGHVS, FQNEAQ. V lost 5 bases and J 3 bases, leaving 13 bases between the germline ends. There are 15 residues in the CDR3. The CDR3 region is CASSPSGHSNEKLFF. As DNA, the CDR3 is TGTGCCAGCAGCCCGTCGGGACACTCTAATGAAAAACTGTTTTTT. Full variable domain (outside the CDR3, taken from reference TRBV7-8 and TRBJ1-4): GAGVSQSPRYKVAKRGQDVALRCDPISGHVSLFWYQQALGQGPEFLTYFQNEAQLDKSGLPSDRFFAERPEGSVSTLKIQRTQQEDSAVYLCASSPSGHSNEKLFFGSGTQLSVL.

J is TRBJ1-3 and V is TRBV18, with TRBD1 as a possible D gene (5 bases). The germline V and J ends were trimmed by 5 bases and 2 bases, with 19 bases remaining between them. From germline, CDR1 is KGHSH and CDR2 LQKENI. The CDR3 length is 17 residues. The CDR3 protein is CASSGTLKKTTGNTIYF. For the CDR3, the DNA is TGTGCCAGCTCAGGGACTCTTAAGAAAACTACTGGAAACACCATATATTTT. Full variable domain (rest looked up from reference TRBV18 and TRBJ1-3): NAGVMQNPRHLVRRRGQEARLRCSPMKGHSHVYWYRQLPEEGLKFMVYLQKENIIDESGMPKERFSAEFPKEGPSILRIQQVVRGDSAAYFCASSGTLKKTTGNTIYFGEGSWLTVV.

The chain links TRBV12-3 or TRBV12-4 to TRBJ2-1, with a possible D match to TRBD2 (5 bases). The CDR3 totals 12 residues. V lost 6 bases and J 8 bases, leaving 11 bases between the germline ends. The CDR3 region has the DNA TGTGCCAGCAGCTATACTAGACATGAGCAGTTCTTC. This translates into CASSYTRHEQFF.

This clone turned up a few times. This sample also contains other DNA sequences that code for the same CDR3. The chain joins TRBV2 to TRBJ1-6; D gene unclear. The V end was cut by 2 bases, the J end by 0 bases, with 11 bases between. The CDR3 runs 17 residues. Looked up from germline, CDR1 is SNHLY and CDR2 is FYNNEI. The CDR3 sequence is CASSESSTSSYNSPLHF. DNA of the CDR3: TGTGCCAGCAGTGAATCAAGTACCAGCTCCTATAATTCACCCCTCCACTTT. Full variable domain (outside the CDR3, taken from reference TRBV2 and TRBJ1-6): EPEVTQTPSHQVTQMGQEVILRCVPISNHLYFYWYRQILGQKVEFLVSFYNNEISEKSEIFDDQFSVERPDGSNFTLKIRSTKLEDSAMYFCASSESSTSSYNSPLHFGNGTRLTVT.

This chain connects TRBV5-1 to TRBJ1-3, with TRBD1 identical over 9 bases. The CDR3 has 17 amino acids. The V and J ends lost 3 bases and 4 bases, in that order; junction bases with no gene match: 11. In germline, CDR1 is SGHRS, CDR2 YFSETQ. CDR3 bases: TGCGCCAGCAGCTCGTCCGGGACAGGGTTTTCGGGAAACACCATATATTTT. Translating gives CASSSSGTGFSGNTIYF. Full variable domain (remainder filled in from reference TRBV5-1 and TRBJ1-3): KAGVTQTPRYLIKTRGQQVTLSCSPISGHRSVSWYQQTPGQGLQFLFEYFSETQRNKGNFPGRFSGRQFSNSRSEMNVSTLELGDSALYLCASSSSGTGFSGNTIYFGEGSWLTVV.